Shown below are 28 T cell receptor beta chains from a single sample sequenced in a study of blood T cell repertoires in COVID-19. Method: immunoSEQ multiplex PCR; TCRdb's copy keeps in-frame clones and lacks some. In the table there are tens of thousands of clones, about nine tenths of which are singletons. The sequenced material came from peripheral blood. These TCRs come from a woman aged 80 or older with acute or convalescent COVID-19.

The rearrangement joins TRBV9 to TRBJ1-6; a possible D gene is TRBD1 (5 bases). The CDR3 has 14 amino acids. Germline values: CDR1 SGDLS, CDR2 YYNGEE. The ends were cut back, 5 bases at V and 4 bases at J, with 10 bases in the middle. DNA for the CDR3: TGTGCCAGCAGTCAAGACAGTTATAATTCACCCCTCCACTTT. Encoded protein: CASSQDSYNSPLHF.

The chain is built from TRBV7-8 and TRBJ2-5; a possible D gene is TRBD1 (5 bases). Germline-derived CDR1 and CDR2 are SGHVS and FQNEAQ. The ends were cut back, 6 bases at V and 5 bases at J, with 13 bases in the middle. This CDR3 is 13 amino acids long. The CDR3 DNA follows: TGTGCCAGCAGACCTACAGGAAAGGAGACCCAGTACTTC. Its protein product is CASRPTGKETQYF.

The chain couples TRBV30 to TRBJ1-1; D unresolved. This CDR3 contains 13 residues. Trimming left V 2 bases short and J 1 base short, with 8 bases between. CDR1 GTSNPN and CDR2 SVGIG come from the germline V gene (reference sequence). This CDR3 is CAWSQAGNTEAFF. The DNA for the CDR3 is TGTGCCTGGAGTCAGGCGGGGAACACTGAAGCTTTCTTT.

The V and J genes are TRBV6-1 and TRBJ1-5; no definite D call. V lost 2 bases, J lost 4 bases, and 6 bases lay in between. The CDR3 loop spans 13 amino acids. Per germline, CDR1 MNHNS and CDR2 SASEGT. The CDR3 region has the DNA TGTGCCAGCAGTGAACAGCGGAATCAGCCCCAGCATTTT. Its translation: CASSEQRNQPQHF.

The DNA of the CDR3 is TGTGCCAGCAGTGCCCAAGGGGGTCCCGGGGCCAACGTCCTGACTTTC. Translating it yields CASSAQGGPGANVLTF. The genes are TRBV6-4 and TRBJ2-6; perhaps TRBD1 as D (6 bases). Trimming took off 4 bases at V and 4 bases at J, with 14 bases between the two ends. Germline V gene data show CDR1 as MRHNA and CDR2 as SNTAGT. The CDR3 spans 16 residues.

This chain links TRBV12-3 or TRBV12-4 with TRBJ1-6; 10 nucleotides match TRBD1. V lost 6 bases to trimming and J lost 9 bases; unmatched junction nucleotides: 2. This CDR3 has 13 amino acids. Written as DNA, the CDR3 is TGTGCCAGCAGCCGGGACAGGGGTTCACCCCTCCACTTT. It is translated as CASSRDRGSPLHF.

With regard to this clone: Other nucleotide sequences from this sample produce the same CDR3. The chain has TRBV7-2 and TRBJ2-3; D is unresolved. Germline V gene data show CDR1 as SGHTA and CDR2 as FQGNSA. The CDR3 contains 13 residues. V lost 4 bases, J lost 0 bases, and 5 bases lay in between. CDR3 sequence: CASSSPSTDTQYF. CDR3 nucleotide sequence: TGTGCCAGCAGCTCCCCTAGCACAGATACGCAGTATTTT.

The CDR3 region has the DNA TGTGCCAGCTCCTTCCTGGGGAGAACCGTAAATAATTCACCCCTCCACTTT. This codes for CASSFLGRTVNNSPLHF. The J gene is TRBJ1-6, the V gene TRBV18, with D unresolved. The V gene's germline CDR1 is KGHSH and CDR2 LQKENI. Trimming removed 6 bases at V and 5 bases at J, with 20 bases between. There are 17 residues in the CDR3. Looking up the rest from reference TRBV18 and TRBJ1-6 gives the full variable domain: NAGVMQNPRHLVRRRGQEARLRCSPMKGHSHVYWYRQLPEEGLKFMVYLQKENIIDESGMPKERFSAEFPKEGPSILRIQQVVRGDSAAYFCASSFLGRTVNNSPLHFGNGTRLTVT.

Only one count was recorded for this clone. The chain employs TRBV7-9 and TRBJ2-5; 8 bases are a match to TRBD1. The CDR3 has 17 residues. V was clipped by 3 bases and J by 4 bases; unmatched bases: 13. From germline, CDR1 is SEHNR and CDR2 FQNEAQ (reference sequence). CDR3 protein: CASSLGLLTGTGETQYF. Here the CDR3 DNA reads TGTGCCAGCAGCTTGGGCCTGCTGACAGGGACAGGAGAGACCCAGTACTTC.

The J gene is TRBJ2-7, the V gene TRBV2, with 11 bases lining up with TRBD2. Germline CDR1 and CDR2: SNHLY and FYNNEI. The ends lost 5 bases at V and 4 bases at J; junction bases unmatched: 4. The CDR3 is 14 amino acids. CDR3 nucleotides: TGTGCCAGCAGTCTTGTAGCGGGGGGGTACGAGCAGTACTTC. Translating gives CASSLVAGGYEQYF. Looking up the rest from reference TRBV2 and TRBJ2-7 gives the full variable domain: EPEVTQTPSHQVTQMGQEVILRCVPISNHLYFYWYRQILGQKVEFLVSFYNNEISEKSEIFDDQFSVERPDGSNFTLKIRSTKLEDSAMYFCASSLVAGGYEQYFGPGTRLTVT.

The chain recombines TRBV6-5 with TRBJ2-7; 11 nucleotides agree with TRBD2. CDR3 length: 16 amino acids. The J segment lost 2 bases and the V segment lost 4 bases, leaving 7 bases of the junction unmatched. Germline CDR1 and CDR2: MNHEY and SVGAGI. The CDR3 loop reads CASSLSSGGNPYEQYF. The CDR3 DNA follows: TGTGCCAGCAGTTTGTCTAGCGGGGGGAATCCCTACGAGCAGTACTTC.

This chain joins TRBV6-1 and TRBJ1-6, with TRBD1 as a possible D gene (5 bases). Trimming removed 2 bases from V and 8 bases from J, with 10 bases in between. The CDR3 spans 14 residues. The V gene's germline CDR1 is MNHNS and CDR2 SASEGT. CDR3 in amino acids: CASSEWGDDSPLHF. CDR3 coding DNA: TGTGCCAGCAGTGAATGGGGCGATGATTCACCCCTCCACTTT.

CDR3 nucleotide sequence: TGTGCCAGCAGCCTGGGGGCCACATCTAGCAATCAGCCCCAGCATTTT. Translated: CASSLGATSSNQPQHF. The J gene is TRBJ1-5, the V gene TRBV7-9; possible D gene TRBD1, 6 bases. This CDR3 has 16 residues. The germline V and J ends were trimmed by 5 bases and 0 bases, with 14 bases remaining between them. CDR1 and CDR2 (germline): SEHNR, FQNEAQ (reference sequence). Full variable domain (missing parts from reference TRBV7-9 and TRBJ1-5): DTGVSQNPRHKITKRGQNVTFRCDPISEHNRLYWYRQTLGQGPEFLTYFQNEAQLEKSRLLSDRFSAERPKGSFSTLEIQRTEQGDSAMYLCASSLGATSSNQPQHFGDGTRLSIL.

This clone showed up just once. CDR3 coding DNA: TGTGCCAGCAGCCTTAGAATGGGGGGCACTGAAGCTTTCTTT. Translated: CASSLRMGGTEAFF. This chain joins TRBV7-6 and TRBJ1-1; a possible D gene is TRBD1 (5 bases). The germline gives CDR1 SGHVS, CDR2 FNYEAQ. The CDR3 spans 14 residues. V lost 5 bases, J lost 4 bases, and 14 bases lay in between.

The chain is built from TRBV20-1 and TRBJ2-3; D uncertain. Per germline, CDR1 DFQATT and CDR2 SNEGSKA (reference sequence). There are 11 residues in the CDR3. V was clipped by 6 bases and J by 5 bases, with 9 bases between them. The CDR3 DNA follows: TGCAGTGCCACCGTCGGAGATACGCAGTATTTT. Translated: CSATVGDTQYF.

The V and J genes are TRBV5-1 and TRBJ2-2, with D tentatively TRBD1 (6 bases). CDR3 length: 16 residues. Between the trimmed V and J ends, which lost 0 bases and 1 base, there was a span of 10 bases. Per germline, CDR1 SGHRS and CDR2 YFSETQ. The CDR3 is CASSLGLGGNTGELFF. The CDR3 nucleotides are TGCGCCAGCAGCTTGGGTCTAGGGGGGAACACCGGGGAGCTGTTTTTT.

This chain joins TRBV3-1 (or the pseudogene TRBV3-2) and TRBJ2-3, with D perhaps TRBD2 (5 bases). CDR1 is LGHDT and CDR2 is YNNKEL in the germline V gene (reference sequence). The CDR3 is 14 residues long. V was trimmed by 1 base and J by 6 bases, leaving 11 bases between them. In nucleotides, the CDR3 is TGTGCCAGCAGCCAAGTTAAGGAGGCGGATACGCAGTATTTT. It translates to CASSQVKEADTQYF.

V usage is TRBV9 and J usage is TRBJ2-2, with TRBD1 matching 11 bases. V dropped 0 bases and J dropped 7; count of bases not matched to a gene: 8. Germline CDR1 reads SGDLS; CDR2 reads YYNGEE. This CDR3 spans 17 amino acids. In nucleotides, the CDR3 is TGTGCCAGCAGCGTAGCTTTCGGGACAGGGGGAGTCGGGGAGCTGTTTTTT. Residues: CASSVAFGTGGVGELFF.

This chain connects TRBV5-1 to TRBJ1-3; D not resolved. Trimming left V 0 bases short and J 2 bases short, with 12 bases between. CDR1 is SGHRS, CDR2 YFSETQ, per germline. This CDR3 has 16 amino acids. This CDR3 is CASSLDPSSPGNTIYF. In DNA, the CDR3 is TGCGCCAGCAGCTTGGATCCGTCTAGCCCTGGAAACACCATATATTTT.

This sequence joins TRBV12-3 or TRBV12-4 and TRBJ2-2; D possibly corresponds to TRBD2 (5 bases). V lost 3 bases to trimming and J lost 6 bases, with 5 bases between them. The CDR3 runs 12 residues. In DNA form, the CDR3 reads TGTGCCAGCAGTTTGGAGGCCGGGGAGCTGTTTTTT. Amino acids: CASSLEAGELFF.

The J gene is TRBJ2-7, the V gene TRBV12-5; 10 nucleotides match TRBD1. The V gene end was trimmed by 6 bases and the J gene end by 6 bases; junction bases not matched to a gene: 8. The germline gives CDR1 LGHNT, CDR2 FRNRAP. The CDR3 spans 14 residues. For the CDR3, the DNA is TGTGCTAGTGGCCGGGGACAGGGGACAGGCGAGCAGTACTTC. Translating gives CASGRGQGTGEQYF.

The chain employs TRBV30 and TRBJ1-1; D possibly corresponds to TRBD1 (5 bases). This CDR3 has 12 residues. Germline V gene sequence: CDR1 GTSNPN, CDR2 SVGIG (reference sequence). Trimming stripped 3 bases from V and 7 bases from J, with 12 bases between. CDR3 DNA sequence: TGTGCCTGGAGCCGGGGGGGAGTTGAAGCTTTCTTT. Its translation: CAWSRGGVEAFF.

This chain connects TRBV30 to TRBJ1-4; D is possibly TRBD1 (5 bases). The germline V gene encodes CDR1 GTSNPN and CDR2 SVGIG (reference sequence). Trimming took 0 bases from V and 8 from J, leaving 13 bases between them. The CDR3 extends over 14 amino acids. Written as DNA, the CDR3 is TGTGCCTGGAGTGTACATGGGGGAGGCGAAAAACTGTTTTTT. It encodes CAWSVHGGGEKLFF.

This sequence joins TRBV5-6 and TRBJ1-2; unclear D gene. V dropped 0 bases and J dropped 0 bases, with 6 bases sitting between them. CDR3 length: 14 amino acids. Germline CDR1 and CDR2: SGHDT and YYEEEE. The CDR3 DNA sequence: TGTGCCAGCAGCTTGGTCGGAGCTAACTATGGCTACACCTTC. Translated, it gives CASSLVGANYGYTF.

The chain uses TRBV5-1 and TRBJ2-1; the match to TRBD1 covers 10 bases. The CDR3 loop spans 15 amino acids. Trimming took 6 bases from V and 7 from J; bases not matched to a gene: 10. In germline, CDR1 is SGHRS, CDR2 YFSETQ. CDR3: CASKRGWGQGNEQFF. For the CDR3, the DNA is TGCGCCAGCAAGCGAGGATGGGGACAGGGGAATGAGCAGTTCTTC. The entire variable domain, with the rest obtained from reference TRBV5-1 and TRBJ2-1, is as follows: KAGVTQTPRYLIKTRGQQVTLSCSPISGHRSVSWYQQTPGQGLQFLFEYFSETQRNKGNFPGRFSGRQFSNSRSEMNVSTLELGDSALYLCASKRGWGQGNEQFFGPGTRLTVL.

CDR3 DNA: TGCGCCAGCAGCAGCTTAGCGGGGTCATACAATGAGCAGTTCTTC. It specifies CASSSLAGSYNEQFF. The chain is built from TRBV5-1 and TRBJ2-1, with 8 bases aligning to TRBD2. Germline loops: CDR1 SGHRS, CDR2 YFSETQ. The junction had 7 bases not matched to a gene; V was cut back by 4 bases and J by 4 bases. The length of the CDR3 is 15 residues.

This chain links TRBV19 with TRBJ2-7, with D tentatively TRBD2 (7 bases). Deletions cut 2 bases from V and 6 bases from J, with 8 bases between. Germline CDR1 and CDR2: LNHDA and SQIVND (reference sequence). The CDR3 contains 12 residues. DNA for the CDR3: TGTGCCAGTAGTATACGGGGGGCCGAGCAGTACTTC. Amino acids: CASSIRGAEQYF.

Here the CDR3 DNA reads TGTGCCAGCAGGGAACAGGCTTACACTGAAGCTTTCTTT. Translation gives CASREQAYTEAFF. The genes are TRBV12-3 or TRBV12-4 and TRBJ1-1, with D possibly being TRBD1 (5 bases). The CDR3 is made up of 13 amino acids. The V gene lost 6 bases and the J gene lost 3 bases, with 11 bases spanning the gap.